This T cell receptor beta chain came from a study of cytomegalovirus exposure and HLA in healthy donors. In the study overall: In a later analysis, the roughly 120 validation repertoires were reported to have used the same platform as the approximately 700 first-cohort repertoires.

Method: immunoSEQ multiplex PCR; TCRdb's copy keeps in-frame clones and lacks some. The profile shows some 240,000 clones, roughly 80% of them singletons. V shed 4 bases and J 7 bases; nucleotides not matched to a gene: 4. CDR3 length equals 13 residues. Germline V gene sequence: CDR1 MNHEY, CDR2 SMNVEV (reference sequence). The rearrangement joins TRBV27 to TRBJ2-1; 7 positions match TRBD2. This receptor was identified in a woman aged 18-35 years in good health and CMV-seronegative. Material for sequencing was PBMCs. The CDR3 loop is CASSWQGGNEQFF. The CDR3 DNA is TGTGCCAGCAGTTGGCAGGGAGGGAATGAGCAGTTCTTC.